Sequencing of this T cell receptor (beta chain) was carried out in a study of T cells after yellow fever vaccination. Study results and limitations: After the booster, approximately 95% of CD4 and about nine tenths of CD8 primary-response clones were re-detected. Peaking on day 5 versus 15, the secondary response was faster but weaker.

The CDR3 totals 14 residues. CDR1 and CDR2 (germline): SGHRS, YFSETQ. In its sample, this clonotype was seen many times. Its target is unknown. One end of the junction does not line up with germline, which may come from a read error. TCRdb itself ran the 5' RACE reads through MiXCR, one entry per CDR3 protein. The data show 600,000 to 750,000 distinct CDR3 sequences, 9% to 15% seen once. This sequence was found in a man between 25 and 39 years old who received the YFV17D yellow fever vaccine. The genes are TRBV5-1 and TRBJ2-2; the match to TRBD2 covers 7 bases. The sample in question was PBMCs, obtained on the day of the yellow fever booster vaccination. Here the CDR3 reads CASSLAGNTGELFF. DNA of the CDR3: TGTGCCAGCAGCTTAGCGGGTAACACCGGGGAGCTGTTTTTT.